This TCR beta chain derives from a study of CD8+ T cells in alopecia areata. Reverse transcribed after extraction, RNA yielded cDNA as the sequencing template. Measured with immunoSEQ multiplex PCR; TCRdb has only the in-frame clones, and not every one. This sample has 140,000 to 150,000 clones, with around two thirds found just once. Germline lookup yields CDR1 MNHEY and CDR2 SMNVEV (reference sequence). There are 17 residues in the CDR3. Trimming cost V 0 bases and J 5 bases; bases outside gene matches: 10. This chain links TRBV27 with TRBJ1-2, with 9 bases matching TRBD1. The sequence came from a human donor in good health. The sequenced sample was CD8+ T cells sorted from blood. The CDR3 sequence: CASSLSPGQGVSYGYTF. The CDR3 DNA reads as TGTGCCAGCAGTTTATCCCCGGGACAGGGAGTTTCGTATGGCTACACCTTC.